Presented here are 9 T cell receptor beta chains from one specimen sequenced in a study of CD8 T cells in ankylosing spondylitis. For these receptors, no antigen is known. Each CDR3 protein gets one entry after TCRdb re-called the 5' RACE reads with MiXCR. This table holds 700,000 or so distinct CDR3 sequences, around 19% found once. Overall study results and limits: The study identified a TCR beta motif of several highly homologous variants that appeared characteristic of ankylosing spondylitis blood.

Sequenced input: blood, either unsorted or a sorted T cell fraction (not recorded which). Receptors were obtained from a male donor with ankylosing spondylitis.

This clonotype was recorded at least ten times. The chain links TRBV12-3 or TRBV12-4 to TRBJ2-1; D assignment may be TRBD1 or TRBD2 (5 bases each). The CDR3 covers 15 residues. Trimming left V 6 bases short and J 0 bases short, with 12 bases between. The CDR3, as DNA: TGTGCCAGCAGCAGAATGGGACCCTCCTACAATGAGCAGTTCTTC. Its translation is CASSRMGPSYNEQFF.

The CDR3 loop reads CASRMGGTVPSQETQYF. The CDR3 region has the DNA TGCGCCAGCAGGATGGGGGGTACCGTACCCTCTCAAGAGACCCAGTACTTC. The chain uses TRBV5-1 and TRBJ2-5; D is perhaps TRBD2 (6 bases). Germline CDR1 SGHRS, CDR2 YFSETQ. The CDR3 has 17 residues. The ends were cut back, 5 bases at V and 2 bases at J, with 22 bases in the middle.

In its sample, this clonotype was seen once. A read error may produce the germline difference seen at one junction end. V and J are TRBV7-8 and TRBJ1-1; weak D call: TRBD1 (6 bases). The germline gives CDR1 SGHVS, CDR2 FQNEAQ. This CDR3 comprises 13 residues. CDR3 protein: CASSLPRTDKSDF. CDR3 nucleotide sequence: TGTGCCAGCAGCTTACCCCGGACAGACAAATCAGACTTT. The entire variable domain, with the rest obtained from reference TRBV7-8 and TRBJ1-1, is as follows: GAGVSQSPRYKVAKRGQDVALRCDPISGHVSLFWYQQALGQGPEFLTYFQNEAQLDKSGLPSDRFFAERPEGSVSTLKIQRTQQEDSAVYLCASSLPRTDKSDFGQGTRLTVV.

Ten or more counts support this clonotype. The chain recombines TRBV5-1 with TRBJ2-1; 8 nucleotides align to TRBD2. This CDR3 has 14 amino acids. Looked up from germline, CDR1 is SGHRS and CDR2 is YFSETQ. V was pared by 0 bases and J by 7 bases, with 3 bases of the junction left unmatched. The DNA of the CDR3 is TGCGCCAGCAGCTTGGTACTAGCGGTTAATGAGCAGTTCTTC. It specifies CASSLVLAVNEQFF. The whole variable domain, remainder taken from reference TRBV5-1 and TRBJ2-1, is KAGVTQTPRYLIKTRGQQVTLSCSPISGHRSVSWYQQTPGQGLQFLFEYFSETQRNKGNFPGRFSGRQFSNSRSEMNVSTLELGDSALYLCASSLVLAVNEQFFGPGTRLTVL.

This clonotype was observed a few times. The chain carries TRBV3-1 and TRBJ2-1; D unclear. The germline V gene encodes CDR1 LGHDT and CDR2 YNNKEL (reference sequence). V gave up 4 bases and J gave up 1 base, with 11 bases separating them. The CDR3 sequence is 15 residues long. The CDR3 bases are TGTGCCAGCAGCCCCCCTAGTGTGTCCTACAATGAGCAGTTCTTC. Its protein product is CASSPPSVSYNEQFF.

This clonotype was seen at least ten times. CDR3 nucleotide sequence: TGCGCCAGCAGCTCCGAACTAGGGACAGATACGCAGTATTTT. The encoded protein is CASSSELGTDTQYF. The chain is built from TRBV5-1 and TRBJ2-3; possibly TRBD2 for D (5 bases). CDR3 length equals 14 residues. Between the trimmed V and J ends, which lost 3 bases and 3 bases, there was a span of 11 bases. CDR1 and CDR2 (germline): SGHRS, YFSETQ.

In its sample, this clonotype was seen a few times. The chain joins TRBV6-2 or TRBV6-3 to TRBJ2-3, with TRBD1 matching 9 bases. The germline CDR1 and CDR2 sequences are MNHEY and SVGEGT. Trimming cost V 2 bases and J 5 bases; bases outside gene matches: 5. The CDR3 is 15 amino acids. The CDR3 is CASSYEGQGGDTQYF. CDR3 DNA: TGTGCCAGCAGTTACGAGGGACAGGGTGGAGATACGCAGTATTTT.

The V and J genes are TRBV21-1 and TRBJ2-4. TRBV21-1 is tagged as a pseudogene. The CDR3 has 15 residues. The CDR3 sequence is CATNRLVLAKNIQYF. As DNA, the CDR3 is TGTGCCACCAACCGACTCGTACTAGCCAAAAACATTCAGTACTTC.

This sequence joins TRBV30 and TRBJ1-1, with D possibly matching TRBD1 (5 bases). The V end lost 2 bases, the J end lost 1 base, and 11 bases lay between the germline ends. The CDR3 extends over 14 amino acids. Per germline, CDR1 GTSNPN and CDR2 SVGIG (reference sequence). CDR3 residues: CAWSSSGPNTEAFF. In nucleotides, the CDR3 is TGTGCCTGGAGTTCCTCGGGGCCGAACACTGAAGCTTTCTTT.